A selection of T cell receptor beta chains follows, all from one sample in a study of blood T cell repertoires in COVID-19. Here immunoSEQ multiplex PCR was the method, and the copy in TCRdb shows in-frame clones only, minus some. The sample consists of roughly 220,000 clones, under 90% of them appearing once. The sample consisted of peripheral blood. The receptors here all came from a woman aged 55-69 years who had recovered from COVID-19. Both conserved end residues are part of each CDR3. D genes are given only for firm matches. The size entry is marked missing in some rows and otherwise reads once, few, many or a size class.

abundance	v_gene	d_gene	j_gene	CDR3nt	CDR3aa
-	TRBV9	-	TRBJ1-6	TGTGCCAGCAGCGTAATGGGACAAGCTAATTCACCCCTCCACTTT	CASSVMGQANSPLHF
-	TRBV23-1	-	TRBJ2-1	TGCGCCAGCAGTCAATCTAGTGTTTTAGGGAGGAGCGATCGAGATGAGCAGTTCTTC	CASSQSSVLGRSDRDEQFF
-	TRBV7-9	-	TRBJ1-5	TGTGCCAGCAGCTTAGCAGGGGAATACCAGCCCCAGCATTTT	CASSLAGEYQPQHF
-	TRBV5-5	TRBD1	TRBJ1-2	TGTGCCAGCAGCTTTACGCGACAGGGTTTTTACTATGGCTACACCTTC	CASSFTRQGFYYGYTF
-	TRBV3-1/TRBV3-2	-	TRBJ1-5	TGTGCCAGCAGCCAAGAATATAGCAATCAGCCCCAGCATTTT	CASSQEYSNQPQHF
once	TRBV3-1/TRBV3-2	TRBD1	TRBJ1-2	TGTGCCAGCAGCCAAGACGGACAGGGGGAGGGCTATGGCTACACCTTC	CASSQDGQGEGYGYTF
-	TRBV30	-	TRBJ1-2	TGTGCCTGGAGTGTAGCCCAGTACGGGGTGCGTAACGATGGCTACACCTTC	CAWSVAQYGVRNDGYTF
-	TRBV19	-	TRBJ2-1	TGTGCCAGTAGCTTACAGGGCTCCTACAATGAGCAGTTCTTC	CASSLQGSYNEQFF
once	TRBV11-2	-	TRBJ2-3	TGTGCCAGCAGCTTTAGTTCCCTCGGCACAGATACGCAGTATTTT	CASSFSSLGTDTQYF
-	TRBV25-1	-	TRBJ1-5	TGTGCCAGCTCGGGTGTACCGGGTCAGCCCCAGCATTTT	CASSGVPGQPQHF
-	TRBV19	TRBD1	TRBJ1-2	TGTGCCAGTAGCACATGGACAGGGAATGGCTACACCTTC	CASSTWTGNGYTF
-	TRBV7-2	TRBD2	TRBJ2-3	TGTGCCAGCAGCTTATCCCGGGGGGACACAGATACGCAGTATTTT	CASSLSRGDTDTQYF
-	TRBV14	-	TRBJ2-1	TGTGCCAGCAGCCGCCTGGTCAGATACAATGAGCAGTTCTTC	CASSRLVRYNEQFF
-	TRBV27	TRBD1	TRBJ2-7	TGTGCCAGCAGTTTCCTGCCGGGACAGGGAACCGAGCAGTACTTC	CASSFLPGQGTEQYF
-	TRBV12-3/TRBV12-4	-	TRBJ2-5	TGTGCCAGCAGTTTACAGGACTCGCAGACCCAGTACTTC	CASSLQDSQTQYF
-	TRBV5-8	-	TRBJ1-2	TGTGCCAGCAGCTTCAAGGGGTGGGGCTATGGCTACACCTTC	CASSFKGWGYGYTF
-	TRBV6-1	-	TRBJ2-1	TGTGCCAGCAGAGAAGACATCTACAATGAGCAGTTCTTC	CASREDIYNEQFF
-	TRBV15	TRBD2	TRBJ2-5	TGTGCCACCAGCAGAGATATAGCGGGGGGTCAAGAGACCCAGTACTTC	CATSRDIAGGQETQYF
-	TRBV10-3	TRBD1	TRBJ2-2	TGTGCCGCGGGACAGGGGAACACCGGGGAGCTGTTTTTT	CAAGQGNTGELFF
-	TRBV10-3	TRBD1	TRBJ2-7	TGTGCCATCAGTGCAGGGACAGGCTTAATCTACGAGCAGTACTTC	CAISAGTGLIYEQYF
-	TRBV7-2	-	TRBJ1-6	TGTGCCAGCAGCTTCCAAATCCGGACAGTAGAGAACTCACCCCTCCACTTT	CASSFQIRTVENSPLHF
-	TRBV6-4	TRBD2	TRBJ2-3	TGTGCCAGCAGCGCTAGCGGGGGGGCCACAGATACGCAGTATTTT	CASSASGGATDTQYF
-	TRBV7-9	-	TRBJ2-2	TGTGCCAGCAGAGAAGGGGGTGCGACCGGGGAGCTGTTTTTT	CASREGGATGELFF
-	TRBV2	TRBD1	TRBJ1-1	TGTGCCAGCAGCCAGGGACAGTACACTGAAGCTTTCTTT	CASSQGQYTEAFF
-	TRBV4-1	-	TRBJ2-7	TGCGCCAGCAGCCAAGTAGAGGCAGGGCGCCCCTACGAGCAGTACTTC	CASSQVEAGRPYEQYF
-	TRBV19	-	TRBJ1-1	TGTGCCAGTAGCCGCGGAGGTGTCGTTTACGCTGAAGCTTTCTTT	CASSRGGVVYAEAFF
-	TRBV4-3	-	TRBJ1-6	TGCGCCAGCAGCCAGGTCATCCGGGATTCACCCCTCCACTTT	CASSQVIRDSPLHF
once	TRBV5-1	-	TRBJ2-1	TGCGCCAGTATTCAGGACTCCCTTTTCTACAATGAGCAGTTCTTC	CASIQDSLFYNEQFF
-	TRBV21-1	-	TRBJ2-5	TGTGCCAGCAGCTTAAAGGGGCCGATTACCAAGACCCAGTACTTC	CASSLKGPITKTQYF
-	TRBV6-5	TRBD1	TRBJ2-5	TGTGCCAGCAGTTTGGGACAGGAGGACGAGACCCAGTACTTC	CASSLGQEDETQYF
-	TRBV4-1	TRBD1	TRBJ2-7	TGCGCCAGCAGCCAAGTGGCGTGGACAGGGAACGAGCAGTACTTC	CASSQVAWTGNEQYF
-	TRBV2	TRBD1	TRBJ1-2	TGTGCCAGCGGGACAGGGTTTGCTGACTATGGCTACACCTTC	CASGTGFADYGYTF
-	TRBV7-9	TRBD1	TRBJ1-2	TGTGCCAGCAGCTTGGGGGACAGGGGATCAACTAACTATGGCTACACCTTC	CASSLGDRGSTNYGYTF
-	TRBV27	-	TRBJ1-2	TGTGCCAGCAGTTTTCGGGGGGGCGGAGGTGGCTACACCTTC	CASSFRGGGGGYTF
-	TRBV19	-	TRBJ1-6	TGTGCCAGTAGTATTGTTGGGGGCGCCTATAATTCACCCCTCCACTTT	CASSIVGGAYNSPLHF
many	TRBV3-1/TRBV3-2	TRBD1	TRBJ1-1	TGTGCCAGCAGCAATTACAGGGGCACTGAAGCTTTCTTT	CASSNYRGTEAFF
-	TRBV27	-	TRBJ1-5	TGTGCCAGCAGTTACAGGTATAGCAATCAGCCCCAGCATTTT	CASSYRYSNQPQHF
-	TRBV27	-	TRBJ2-7	TGTGCCAGCTCGGGACTCCAAACCTACGAGCAGTACTTC	CASSGLQTYEQYF
-	TRBV4-1	TRBD1	TRBJ2-7	TGCGCCAGCAGCCACAAATTGGGACAGGCGGGCTACGAGCAGTACTTC	CASSHKLGQAGYEQYF
-	TRBV24-1	TRBD1	TRBJ2-5	TGTGCCACCAGTGATCCGGGACAGACCGGGGAGACCCAGTACTTC	CATSDPGQTGETQYF
-	TRBV5-4	-	TRBJ1-4	TGTGCCAGCAGCTCTCCAGATACAACTAATGAAAAACTGTTTTTT	CASSSPDTTNEKLFF
-	TRBV21-1	-	TRBJ1-1	TGTGCCAGCAGGGACAGGGGAAGAAACACTGAAGCTTTCTTT	CASRDRGRNTEAFF
once	TRBV5-6	-	TRBJ2-1	TGTGCCAGCAGCCCCGGCGGGGACGGTGAGCAGTTCTTC	CASSPGGDGEQFF
-	TRBV7-8	-	TRBJ1-3	TGTGCCAGCAGCGCCCGGACAATTGGAAACACCATATATTTT	CASSARTIGNTIYF
once	TRBV5-1	-	TRBJ1-2	TGCGCCAGCAGCCCCCTGGGGGCAGGGGTCTATGGCTACACCTTC	CASSPLGAGVYGYTF
once	TRBV5-1	-	TRBJ1-2	TGCGCCAGCAGCGTAGACAGCCTCACTGGCTATGGCTACACCTTC	CASSVDSLTGYGYTF
-	TRBV4-1	-	TRBJ1-2	TGCGCCAGCAGCCAGAGGGCTCTAAACTATGGCTACACCTTC	CASSQRALNYGYTF
-	TRBV6-5	TRBD1	TRBJ2-5	TGTGCCAGCAGTTACGGGACAGGGAAGGAGACCCAGTACTTC	CASSYGTGKETQYF
-	TRBV3-1/TRBV3-2	-	TRBJ2-1	TGTGCCAGCAGCGGCCGGGACTTTCTGCAGGATGAGCAGTTCTTC	CASSGRDFLQDEQFF
-	TRBV30	TRBD1	TRBJ2-2	TGTGCCTGGAGTGCTCGGGACAGGGCGGACACCGGGGAGCTGTTTTTT	CAWSARDRADTGELFF
-	TRBV7-3	-	TRBJ2-1	TGTGCCAGCAGCCCCTCGACCCGGCGGGATTACAATGAGCAGTTCTTC	CASSPSTRRDYNEQFF
once	TRBV2	-	TRBJ1-1	TGTGCCAGCAGTGCGGACTACCCGAACACTGAAGCTTTCTTT	CASSADYPNTEAFF
-	TRBV10-3	TRBD1	TRBJ1-5	TGTGCCATCAGTTCGACAGGGTTGCGCAATCAGCCCCAGCATTTT	CAISSTGLRNQPQHF
-	TRBV5-1	-	TRBJ2-5	TGCGCCAGCAGCAGCTACAGGGAAGAGACCCAGTACTTC	CASSSYREETQYF
-	TRBV7-2	TRBD1	TRBJ1-5	TGTGCCAGCAGCCGGACAGGGGGCGATCAGCCCCAGCATTTT	CASSRTGGDQPQHF
-	TRBV27	TRBD1	TRBJ2-3	TGTGCCAGCAGGGCGCCGGGACAGGGGACAGATACGCAGTATTTT	CASRAPGQGTDTQYF
-	TRBV7-3	-	TRBJ2-5	TGTGCCAGCACCTCGCCCAGTCCCCAAGAGACCCAGTACTTC	CASTSPSPQETQYF
-	TRBV7-2	TRBD1	TRBJ2-2	TGTGCCAGCAGCCCAATTGACAGGGGAAGCACCGGGGAGCTGTTTTTT	CASSPIDRGSTGELFF
-	TRBV6-4	-	TRBJ1-1	TGTGCCAGCAGTGCCTTGAGGGTGAACACTGAAGCTTTCTTT	CASSALRVNTEAFF
-	TRBV5-1	TRBD2	TRBJ2-3	TGCGCCAGCAGCGCCCCGGGACTAGCGGGCCCAGATACGCAGTATTTT	CASSAPGLAGPDTQYF